Each of the 12 T cell receptor beta chains below was sequenced from the same sample in a study of OX40 agonist ivuxolimab in advanced cancers. Some clones are missing from TCRdb's copy, which holds only in-frame ones; the method was immunoSEQ multiplex PCR. The sample shows 65,000 to 95,000 clones, around 83% of them seen only once. Here the sequenced sample was CD4+ or CD8+ T cells sorted from blood, taken in a trial of the OX40 agonist ivuxolimab. These receptors originate from an adult with an advanced solid tumor such as melanoma, head and neck, liver or kidney cancer.

The rearrangement uses TRBV10-2 and TRBJ1-5; possibly TRBD1 for D (6 bases). CDR1 and CDR2 (germline): WSHSY, SAAADI. The CDR3 length is 15 residues. Trimming removed 3 bases from V and 5 bases from J, with 14 bases in between. The CDR3 region is CASSEGGGAYQPQHF. The CDR3 nucleotides are TGCGCCAGCAGTGAAGGGGGGGGCGCCTATCAGCCCCAGCATTTT.

This chain connects TRBV27 to TRBJ1-2; the D gene is possibly TRBD1 (5 bases). There are 13 residues in the CDR3. Trimming stripped 5 bases from V and 5 bases from J, with 12 bases between. The germline V gene has CDR1 MNHEY and CDR2 SMNVEV (reference sequence). DNA for the CDR3: TGTGCCAGCAGTCCCCCAGGGTTATATGGCTACACCTTC. It is translated as CASSPPGLYGYTF.

This clone was counted between two and nine times. This chain connects TRBV7-9 to TRBJ2-7; 8 nucleotides align to TRBD2. Germline V gene lookup returns CDR1 SEHNR and CDR2 FQNEAQ (reference sequence). CDR3 length: 17 residues. The trim removed 2 bases at V and 6 bases at J, leaving 15 bases unmatched. The CDR3 DNA sequence: TGTGCCAGCAGCTTAATGGGCGGGGGGACTTATAGCACCGAGCAGTACTTC. Its protein is CASSLMGGGTYSTEQYF.

This clone has only one observation. This chain links TRBV18 with TRBJ2-7; D possibly matches TRBD1 or TRBD2 (6 bases each). Per germline, CDR1 KGHSH and CDR2 LQKENI. The CDR3 runs 14 residues. The V and J ends lost 1 base and 7 bases respectively, with 14 bases between them. The CDR3 reads CASSPQWGAYEQYF. The CDR3 DNA reads as TGTGCCAGCTCACCACAATGGGGGGCTTATGAGCAGTACTTC.

As regards this clone: Other DNA sequences within the sample encode an identical CDR3. The V call is TRBV18, the J call TRBJ2-2; 9 nucleotides match TRBD1. The germline V gene encodes CDR1 KGHSH and CDR2 LQKENI. The V gene end was trimmed by 3 bases and the J gene end by 2 bases; junction bases not matched to a gene: 4. This CDR3 comprises 16 residues. The CDR3 region has the DNA TGTGCCAGCTCACCCCCGACAGGGGGTAACACCGGGGAGCTGTTTTTT. It is translated as CASSPPTGGNTGELFF.

The rearrangement links TRBV27 to TRBJ2-2; TRBD1 matches 9 bases. V shed 5 bases, J shed 0 bases, and the junction held 7 bases outside the gene matches. The germline CDR1 and CDR2 sequences are MNHEY and SMNVEV (reference sequence). The length of the CDR3 is 17 residues. DNA for the CDR3: TGTGCCAGCAGTCCGGGACAGGGCCTCGCGAACACCGGGGAGCTGTTTTTT. It encodes CASSPGQGLANTGELFF.

The J gene is TRBJ1-3, the V gene TRBV4-2; possible D gene TRBD1, 6 bases. V was trimmed by 5 bases and J by 6 bases, leaving 11 bases between them. The V gene's germline CDR1 is LGHNA and CDR2 YNFKEQ. The CDR3 runs 13 residues. The CDR3 region is CASSNQGLNTIYF. The CDR3 region has the DNA TGTGCCAGCAGCAACCAGGGGCTAAACACCATATATTTT.

V is TRBV11-3 and J is TRBJ1-3; 9 nucleotides match TRBD1. Germline V gene sequence: CDR1 SGHNT, CDR2 YENEEA. The CDR3 spans 15 residues. Unmatched junction bases numbered 9, after V lost 8 bases and J lost 4 bases. The DNA for the CDR3 is TGTGCCAGCGCAAAGACAGGGGGGAACGGAAACACCATATATTTT. As protein: CASAKTGGNGNTIYF.

This chain uses TRBV5-4 with TRBJ2-2; D not resolved. Germline assignment: CDR1 SGHNT and CDR2 YYREEE (reference sequence). V gave up 2 bases and J gave up 1 base, with 6 bases separating them. The CDR3 extends over 14 amino acids. For the CDR3, the DNA is TGTGCCAGCAGCTTATCCCAGAACACCGGGGAGCTGTTTTTT. Translation: CASSLSQNTGELFF.

CDR3 region: CASSYDGPAYNEQFF. In DNA, the CDR3 is TGCGCCAGCAGCTACGACGGTCCGGCATACAATGAGCAGTTCTTC. V and J are TRBV5-1 and TRBJ2-1; no definite D call. CDR1 and CDR2 (germline): SGHRS, YFSETQ. The CDR3 totals 15 residues. Trimming left V 3 bases short and J 4 bases short, with 14 bases between.

The rearrangement uses TRBV10-3 and TRBJ2-3; D ambiguous. CDR3 length equals 13 residues. CDR1 is ENHRY, CDR2 SYGVKD, per germline. Deletions cut 7 bases from V and 0 bases from J, with 8 bases between. CDR3 DNA: TGTGCCATCACAACGACTAGCACAGATACGCAGTATTTT. It encodes CAITTTSTDTQYF.

This clone was recorded once. This sequence joins TRBV28 and TRBJ1-5; D is undetermined. Germline V CDR1 and CDR2: MDHEN, SYDVKM. The CDR3 length is 13 residues. Trimming took 7 bases from V and 5 from J, leaving 12 bases between them. The CDR3 DNA reads as TGTGCCAGCATCGGGAGTAGTCATCAGCCCCAGCATTTT. Amino acids: CASIGSSHQPQHF.